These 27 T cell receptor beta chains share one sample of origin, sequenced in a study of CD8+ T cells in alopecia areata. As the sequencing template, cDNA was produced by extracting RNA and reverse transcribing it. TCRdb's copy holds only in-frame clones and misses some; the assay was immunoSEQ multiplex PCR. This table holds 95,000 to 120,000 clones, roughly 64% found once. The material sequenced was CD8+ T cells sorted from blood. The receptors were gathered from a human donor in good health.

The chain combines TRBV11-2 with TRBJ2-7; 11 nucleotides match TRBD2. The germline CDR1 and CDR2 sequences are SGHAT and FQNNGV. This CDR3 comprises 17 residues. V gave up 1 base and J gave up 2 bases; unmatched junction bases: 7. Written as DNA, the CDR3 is TGTGCCAGCAGCTTAGTAGCGGCTAGCGGGGGGACCTACGAGCAGTACTTC. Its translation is CASSLVAASGGTYEQYF.

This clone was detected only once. CDR3 protein: CASMVASSYNSPLHF. For the CDR3, the DNA is TGTGCCAGCATGGTCGCGAGCTCCTATAATTCACCCCTCCACTTT. This chain joins TRBV6-1 and TRBJ1-6; no reliable D call. The germline V gene encodes CDR1 MNHNS and CDR2 SASEGT. This CDR3 spans 15 amino acids. Deletions cut 7 bases from V and 0 bases from J, with 10 bases between.

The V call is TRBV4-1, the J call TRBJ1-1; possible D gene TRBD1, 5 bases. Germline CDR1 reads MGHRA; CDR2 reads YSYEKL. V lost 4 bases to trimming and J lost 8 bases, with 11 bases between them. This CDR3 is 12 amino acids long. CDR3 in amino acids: CASSPPGLEAFF. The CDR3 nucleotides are TGCGCCAGCAGCCCACCGGGACTAGAAGCTTTCTTT.

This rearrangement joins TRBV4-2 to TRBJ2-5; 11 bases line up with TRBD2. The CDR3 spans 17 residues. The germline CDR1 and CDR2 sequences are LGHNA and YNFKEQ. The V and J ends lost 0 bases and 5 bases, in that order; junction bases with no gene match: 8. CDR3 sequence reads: CASSQDWASGGSETQYF. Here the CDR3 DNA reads TGTGCCAGCAGCCAAGATTGGGCTAGCGGGGGGTCGGAGACCCAGTACTTC.

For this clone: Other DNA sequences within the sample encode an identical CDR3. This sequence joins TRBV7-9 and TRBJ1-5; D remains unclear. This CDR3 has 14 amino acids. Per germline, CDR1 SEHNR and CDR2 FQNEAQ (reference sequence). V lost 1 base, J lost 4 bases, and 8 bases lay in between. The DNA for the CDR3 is TGTGCCAGCAGCTTAGGGCAGACAAATCAGCCCCAGCATTTT. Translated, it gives CASSLGQTNQPQHF.

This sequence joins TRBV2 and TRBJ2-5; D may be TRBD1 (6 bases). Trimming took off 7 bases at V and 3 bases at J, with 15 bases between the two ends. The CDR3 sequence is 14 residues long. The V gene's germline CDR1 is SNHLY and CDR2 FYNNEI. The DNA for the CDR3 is TGTGCCAGCATTCTTTCAGGGGCGAAAGAGACCCAGTACTTC. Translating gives CASILSGAKETQYF.

The CDR3 DNA follows: TGTGCCAGCAGCGTCGACGGCGGGACAGATGGCTACACCTTC. Translation: CASSVDGGTDGYTF. The chain links TRBV9 to TRBJ1-2; 7 nucleotides agree with TRBD1. CDR3 length equals 14 residues. Trimming at V came to 2 bases and at J to 6 bases, leaving 7 bases not matched to a gene. The germline V gene encodes CDR1 SGDLS and CDR2 YYNGEE.

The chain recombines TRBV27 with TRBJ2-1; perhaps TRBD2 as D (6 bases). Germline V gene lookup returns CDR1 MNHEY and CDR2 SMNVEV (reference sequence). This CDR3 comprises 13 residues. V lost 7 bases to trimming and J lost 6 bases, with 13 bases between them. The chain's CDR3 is CASNGASVNEQFF. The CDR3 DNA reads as TGTGCCAGCAATGGGGCTAGCGTCAATGAGCAGTTCTTC.

This CDR3 is CASSGGTSTYQETQYF. CDR3 in DNA: TGTGCCAGCAGCGGCGGGACTAGCACGTACCAAGAGACCCAGTACTTC. This chain joins TRBV5-4 and TRBJ2-5, with TRBD2 matching 9 bases. Germline trimming cut 4 bases from V and 0 bases from J; bases unmatched to any gene: 7. The CDR3 spans 16 residues. CDR1 is SGHNT and CDR2 is YYREEE in the germline V gene (reference sequence).

CDR3 DNA sequence: TGTGCCAGCAGCGTGACAGCCGGGGAGCTGTTTTTT. Amino acid sequence: CASSVTAGELFF. V and J are TRBV9 and TRBJ2-2; D might be TRBD1 (5 bases). Germline CDR1 is SGDLS and CDR2 is YYNGEE. The germline V and J ends were trimmed by 2 bases and 6 bases, with 5 bases remaining between them. The CDR3 consists of 12 residues.

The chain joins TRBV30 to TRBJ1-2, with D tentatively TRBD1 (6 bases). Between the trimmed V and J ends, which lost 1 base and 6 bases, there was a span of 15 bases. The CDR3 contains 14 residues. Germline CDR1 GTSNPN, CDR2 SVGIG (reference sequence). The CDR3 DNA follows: TGTGCCTGGAGTGGAATTTGGGAGGGGGATGGCTACACCTTC. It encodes CAWSGIWEGDGYTF.

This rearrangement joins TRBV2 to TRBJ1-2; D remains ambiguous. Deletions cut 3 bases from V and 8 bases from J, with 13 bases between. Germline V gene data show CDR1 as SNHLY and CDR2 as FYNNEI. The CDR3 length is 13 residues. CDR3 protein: CASSDEGVGGYTF. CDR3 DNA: TGTGCCAGCAGTGATGAGGGAGTCGGCGGCTACACCTTC.

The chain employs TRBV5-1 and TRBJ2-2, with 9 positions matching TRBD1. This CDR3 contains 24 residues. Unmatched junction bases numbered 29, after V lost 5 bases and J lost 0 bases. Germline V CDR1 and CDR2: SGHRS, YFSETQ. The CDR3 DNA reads TGCGCCAGCAGTTTATTCCCTCAAAACGCCGACAGGGGGGATCAACCCGCGAACACCGGGGAGCTGTTTTTT. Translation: CASSLFPQNADRGDQPANTGELFF.

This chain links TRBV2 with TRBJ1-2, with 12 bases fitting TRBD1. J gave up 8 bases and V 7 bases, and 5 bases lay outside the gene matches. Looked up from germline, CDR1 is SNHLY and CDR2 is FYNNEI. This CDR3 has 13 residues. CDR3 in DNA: TGTGCCAGCAAGGGACAGGGGGCGAAAGGCTACACCTTC. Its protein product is CASKGQGAKGYTF.

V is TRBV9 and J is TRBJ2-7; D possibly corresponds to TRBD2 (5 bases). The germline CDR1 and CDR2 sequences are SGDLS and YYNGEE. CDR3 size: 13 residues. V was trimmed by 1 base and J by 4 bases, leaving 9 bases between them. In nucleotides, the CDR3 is TGTGCCAGCAGCGTATCCGAGGGATACGAGCAGTACTTC. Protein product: CASSVSEGYEQYF. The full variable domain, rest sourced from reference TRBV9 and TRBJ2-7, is DSGVTQTPKHLITATGQRVTLRCSPRSGDLSVYWYQQSLDQGLQFLIQYYNGEERAKGNILERFSAQQFPDLHSELNLSSLELGDSALYFCASSVSEGYEQYFGPGTRLTVT.

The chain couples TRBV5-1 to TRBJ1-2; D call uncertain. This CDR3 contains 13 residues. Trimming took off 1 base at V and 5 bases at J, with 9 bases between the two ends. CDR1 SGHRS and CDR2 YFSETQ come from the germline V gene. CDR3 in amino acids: CASSLLAPYGYTF. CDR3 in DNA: TGCGCCAGCAGCTTGTTAGCTCCGTATGGCTACACCTTC.

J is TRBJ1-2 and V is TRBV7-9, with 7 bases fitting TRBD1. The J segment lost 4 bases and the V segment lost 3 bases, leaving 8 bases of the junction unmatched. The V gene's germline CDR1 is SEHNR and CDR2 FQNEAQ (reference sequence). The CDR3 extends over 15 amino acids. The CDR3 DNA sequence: TGTGCCAGCAGCTTGGCGGACAGGTGGATCTATGGCTACACCTTC. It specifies CASSLADRWIYGYTF.

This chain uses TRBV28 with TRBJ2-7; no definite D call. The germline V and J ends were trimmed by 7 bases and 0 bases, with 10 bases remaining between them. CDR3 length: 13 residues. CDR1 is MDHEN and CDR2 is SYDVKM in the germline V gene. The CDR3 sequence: CASTPGPSYEQYF. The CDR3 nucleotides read TGTGCCAGCACCCCCGGCCCCTCCTACGAGCAGTACTTC.

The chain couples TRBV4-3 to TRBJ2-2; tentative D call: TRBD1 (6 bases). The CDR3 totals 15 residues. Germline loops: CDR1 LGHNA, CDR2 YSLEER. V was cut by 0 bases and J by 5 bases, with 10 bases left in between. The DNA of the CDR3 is TGCGCCAGCAGCCAAGAACAGGGTGTTACCGGGGAGCTGTTTTTT. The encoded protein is CASSQEQGVTGELFF.

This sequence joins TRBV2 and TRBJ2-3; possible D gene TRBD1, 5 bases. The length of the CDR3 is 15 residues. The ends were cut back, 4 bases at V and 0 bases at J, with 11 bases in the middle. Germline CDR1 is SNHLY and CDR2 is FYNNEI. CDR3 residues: CASSATVSSTDTQYF. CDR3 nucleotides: TGTGCCAGCAGTGCGACAGTCTCTAGCACAGATACGCAGTATTTT.

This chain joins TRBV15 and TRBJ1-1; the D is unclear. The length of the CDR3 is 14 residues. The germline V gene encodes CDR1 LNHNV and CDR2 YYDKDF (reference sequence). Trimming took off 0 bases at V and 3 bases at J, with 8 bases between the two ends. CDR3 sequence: CATSRDHRDTEAFF. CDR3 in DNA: TGTGCCACCAGCAGAGATCACAGAGACACTGAAGCTTTCTTT.

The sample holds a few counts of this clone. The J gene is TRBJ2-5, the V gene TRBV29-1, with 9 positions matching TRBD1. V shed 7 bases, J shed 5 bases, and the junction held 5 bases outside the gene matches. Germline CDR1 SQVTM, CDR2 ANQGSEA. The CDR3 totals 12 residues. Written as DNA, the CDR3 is TGCAGCGGGGGGGACAGGGCCGAGACCCAGTACTTC. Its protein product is CSGGDRAETQYF.

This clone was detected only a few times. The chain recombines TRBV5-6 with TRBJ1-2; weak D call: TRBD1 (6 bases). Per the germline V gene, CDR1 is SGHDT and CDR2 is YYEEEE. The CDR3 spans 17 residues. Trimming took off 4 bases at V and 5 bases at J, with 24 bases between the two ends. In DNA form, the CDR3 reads TGTGCCAGCAGCCTACCGGGACATCTACTTGGGCGGTATGGCTACACCTTC. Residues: CASSLPGHLLGRYGYTF.

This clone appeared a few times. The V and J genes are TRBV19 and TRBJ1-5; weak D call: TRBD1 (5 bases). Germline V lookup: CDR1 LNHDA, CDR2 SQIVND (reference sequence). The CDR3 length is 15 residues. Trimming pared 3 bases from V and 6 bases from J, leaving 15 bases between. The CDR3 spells CASSIHTGLGQPQHF. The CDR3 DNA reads TGTGCCAGTAGTATCCATACGGGACTCGGTCAGCCCCAGCATTTT.

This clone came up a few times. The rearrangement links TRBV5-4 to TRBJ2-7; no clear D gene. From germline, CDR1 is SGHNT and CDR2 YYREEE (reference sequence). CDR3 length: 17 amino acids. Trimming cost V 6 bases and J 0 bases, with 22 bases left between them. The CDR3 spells CASIGSAGDALSYEQYF. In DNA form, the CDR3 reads TGTGCCAGCATCGGGTCCGCCGGAGACGCTCTCTCCTACGAGCAGTACTTC.

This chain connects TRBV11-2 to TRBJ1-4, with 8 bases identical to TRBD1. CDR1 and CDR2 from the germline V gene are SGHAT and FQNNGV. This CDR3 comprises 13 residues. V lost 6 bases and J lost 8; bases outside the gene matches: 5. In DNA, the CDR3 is TGTGCCAGCAGGGTGACAGGGGACGAAAAACTGTTTTTT. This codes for CASRVTGDEKLFF. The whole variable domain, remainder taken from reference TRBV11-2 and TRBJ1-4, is EAGVAQSPRYKIIEKRQSVAFWCNPISGHATLYWYQQILGQGPKLLIQFQNNGVVDDSQLPKDRFSAERLKGVDSTLKIQPAKLEDSAVYLCASRVTGDEKLFFGSGTQLSVL.

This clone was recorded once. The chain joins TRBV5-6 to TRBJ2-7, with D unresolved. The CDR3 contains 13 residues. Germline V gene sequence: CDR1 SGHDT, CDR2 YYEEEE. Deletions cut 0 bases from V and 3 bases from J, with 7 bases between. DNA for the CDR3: TGTGCCAGCAGCTTGGTGGGCAGCTACGAGCAGTACTTC. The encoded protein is CASSLVGSYEQYF.